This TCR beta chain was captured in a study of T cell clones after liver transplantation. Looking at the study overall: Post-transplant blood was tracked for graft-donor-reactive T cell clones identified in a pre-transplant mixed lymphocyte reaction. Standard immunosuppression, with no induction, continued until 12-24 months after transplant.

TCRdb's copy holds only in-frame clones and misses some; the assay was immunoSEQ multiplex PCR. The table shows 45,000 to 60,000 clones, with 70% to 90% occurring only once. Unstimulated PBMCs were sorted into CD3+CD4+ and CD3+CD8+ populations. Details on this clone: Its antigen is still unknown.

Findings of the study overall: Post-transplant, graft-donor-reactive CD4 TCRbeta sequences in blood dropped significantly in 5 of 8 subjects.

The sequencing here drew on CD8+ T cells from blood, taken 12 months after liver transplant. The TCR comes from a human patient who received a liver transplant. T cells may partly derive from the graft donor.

The CDR3 sequence: CASSLDYTDTQYF. The CDR3 DNA reads as TGTGCCAGCAGCTTAGACTACACAGATACGCAGTATTTT. The chain combines TRBV7-9 with TRBJ2-3; no reliable D call. The V end lost 1 base, the J end lost 2 bases, and 4 bases lay between the germline ends. CDR1 and CDR2 from the germline V gene are SEHNR and FQNEAQ (reference sequence). The CDR3 totals 13 residues.